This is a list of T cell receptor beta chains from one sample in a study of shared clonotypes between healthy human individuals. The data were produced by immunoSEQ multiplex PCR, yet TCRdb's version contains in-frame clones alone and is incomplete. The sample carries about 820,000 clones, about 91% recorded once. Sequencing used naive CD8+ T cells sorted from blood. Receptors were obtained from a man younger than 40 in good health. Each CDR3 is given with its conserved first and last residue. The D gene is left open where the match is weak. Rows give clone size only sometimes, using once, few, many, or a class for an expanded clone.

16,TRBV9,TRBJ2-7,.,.,TGTGCCAGCAGCGTAGGCCCGGGTAGGAGCTCCTACGAGCAGTACTTC,CASSVGPGRSSYEQYF
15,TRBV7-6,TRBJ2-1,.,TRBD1,TGTGCCAGCAGCTTCGTCCGGGACAGTGTCGATGAGCAGTTCTTC,CASSFVRDSVDEQFF
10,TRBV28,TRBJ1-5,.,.,TGTGCCACCGCCAATCAGCCCCAGCATTTT,CATANQPQHF
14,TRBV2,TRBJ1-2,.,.,TGTGCCAGCAGTCGGGACACCAGTAACTATGGCTACACCTTC,CASSRDTSNYGYTF
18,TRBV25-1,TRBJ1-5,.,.,TGTGCCAGAAATATCCGGCGGCGAAGCCGTTATAGCAATCAGCCCCAGCATTTT,CARNIRRRSRYSNQPQHF
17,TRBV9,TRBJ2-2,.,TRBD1,TGTGCCAGCAGCGTGCCCCGGGACAGGGGTGTCACCGGGGAGCTGTTTTTT,CASSVPRDRGVTGELFF
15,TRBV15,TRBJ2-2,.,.,TGTGCCACCAGCAGAGACAGGGCCAGCTCCGGGGAGCTGTTTTTT,CATSRDRASSGELFF
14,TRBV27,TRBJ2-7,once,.,TGTGCCAGCAGTCACCAACAGGGCGGTTACGAGCAGTACTTC,CASSHQQGGYEQYF
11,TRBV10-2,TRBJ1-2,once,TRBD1,TGCGCCAGCGGGGACAGAAATGGCTACACCTTC,CASGDRNGYTF
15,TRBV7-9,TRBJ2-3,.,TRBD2,TGTGCCAGCAGCCCGAGCGGGAGGGCCAAAGATACGCAGTATTTT,CASSPSGRAKDTQYF
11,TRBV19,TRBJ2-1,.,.,TGTGCCAGTAGTCAATACAATGAGCAGTTCTTC,CASSQYNEQFF
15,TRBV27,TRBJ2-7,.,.,TGTGCCAGCAGTTTATGGGCGGGGGCTACCGGCGAGCAGTACTTC,CASSLWAGATGEQYF
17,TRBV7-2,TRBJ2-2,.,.,TGTGCCAGCAGCTTACCATACAGAGGGCTGGACACCGGGGAGCTGTTTTTT,CASSLPYRGLDTGELFF
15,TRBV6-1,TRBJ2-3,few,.,TGTGCCAGCAGTGAAGCATATACTAGCACAGATACGCAGTATTTT,CASSEAYTSTDTQYF
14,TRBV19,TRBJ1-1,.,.,TGTGCCAGTAGTACCCAGGAAGTGGGGACTGAAGCTTTCTTT,CASSTQEVGTEAFF
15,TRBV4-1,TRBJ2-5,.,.,TGCGCCAGCAGCCAAATATTCCCGGGAGTAGAGACCCAGTACTTC,CASSQIFPGVETQYF
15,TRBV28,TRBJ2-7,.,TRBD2,TGTGCCAGCAGCTTCCCGACTAGCGGGTCCTACGAGCAGTACTTC,CASSFPTSGSYEQYF
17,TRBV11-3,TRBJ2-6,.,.,TGTGCCAGCAGCGCTCATTACGGAGCTTCCGGGGCCAACGTCCTGACTTTC,CASSAHYGASGANVLTF
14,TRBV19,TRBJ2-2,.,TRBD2,TGTGCCAGTAGTGTCACTAGCGGGACCGGGGAGCTGTTTTTT,CASSVTSGTGELFF
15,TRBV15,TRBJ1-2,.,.,TGTGCCACCAGCAGAGGGCGGGGCTCAGGGTTCGGCTACACCTTC,CATSRGRGSGFGYTF
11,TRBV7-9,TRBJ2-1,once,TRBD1,TGTGCCAGCAGCCCCGGGACAGGGGGCTTCTTC,CASSPGTGGFF
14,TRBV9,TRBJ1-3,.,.,TGTGCCAGCAGCCTGTACGAGTTTGGAAACACCATATATTTT,CASSLYEFGNTIYF
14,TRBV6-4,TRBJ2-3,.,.,TGTGCCAGCAGTGATGGGGTTGGCGCAGATACGCAGTATTTT,CASSDGVGADTQYF
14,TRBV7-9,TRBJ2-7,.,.,TGTGCCAGCAGCTTAGTTGGCAGACCCTACGAGCAGTACTTC,CASSLVGRPYEQYF
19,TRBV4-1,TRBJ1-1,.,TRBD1,TGCGCCAGCAGCCAAGATGAAGGGGCAGGGACAGGTTGGTTTACTGAAGCTTTCTTT,CASSQDEGAGTGWFTEAFF
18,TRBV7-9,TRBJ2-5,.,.,TGTGCCAGCAGCTCCCCCGCCTTTGGGAGCGGACGCCAAGAGACCCAGTACTTC,CASSSPAFGSGRQETQYF
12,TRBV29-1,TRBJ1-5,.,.,TGCAGCGTTGGGATTGGGAATCAGCCCCAGCATTTT,CSVGIGNQPQHF
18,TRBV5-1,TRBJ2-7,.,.,TGCGCCAGCAGCTTGGGAGGAGGTTGGGTCGCAAGCTCCTACGAGCAGTACTTC,CASSLGGGWVASSYEQYF
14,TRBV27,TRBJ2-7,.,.,TGTGCCAGCAGGCTTTTTTCTGGCCACTACGAGCAGTACTTC,CASRLFSGHYEQYF
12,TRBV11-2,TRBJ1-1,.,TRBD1,TGTGCCAGCCGGACAGGTTCCACTGAAGCTTTCTTT,CASRTGSTEAFF
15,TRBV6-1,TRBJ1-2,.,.,TGTGCCAGCAGTGAAGCCGGGAGTTTTTTGCGGGGCTACACCTTC,CASSEAGSFLRGYTF
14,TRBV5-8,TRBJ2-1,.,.,TGTGCCCCACAGAGCGTGAGCTCCTACAATGAGCAGTTCTTC,CAPQSVSSYNEQFF